This T cell receptor beta chain is from a study of T cells in Graves' hyperthyroidism and ophthalmopathy. Amplified TCR beta CDR3 regions came from RNA transcripts. Primed by the HTBI set, a first-round RT-PCR was run on the TCR CDR3. A single record per CDR3 protein comes from TCRdb applying MiXCR to the multiplex PCR reads. The sample includes about 640,000 distinct CDR3 sequences, around 21% seen only once; the top ten take about 34%. In its sample, this clonotype was seen a few times. Looked up from germline, CDR1 is DFQATT and CDR2 is SNEGSKA (reference sequence). After removal of 0 bases from V and 4 bases from J, the junction contained 5 bases not matched to a gene. This CDR3 spans 14 amino acids.

The V and J genes are TRBV20-1 and TRBJ2-7; 8 bases are a match to TRBD1. The sequencing input was blood. This TCR was sampled from a man aged 30-40 years with Graves' ophthalmopathy. This CDR3 is CSARDPRQGYEQYF. The CDR3 DNA sequence: TGCAGTGCTAGAGACCCCCGACAGGGGTACGAGCAGTACTTC.